This T cell receptor (beta chain) derives from a study of molecular identifiers for immune sequencing clone quantification. A single record per CDR3 protein comes from TCRdb applying MiXCR to the PCR reads. The sample shows about 35,000 distinct CDR3 sequences, approximately 17% of them seen only once. The CDR3 is made up of 14 amino acids. V dropped 4 bases and J dropped 4 bases, with 11 bases sitting between them. The germline V gene encodes CDR1 SEHNR and CDR2 FQNEAQ (reference sequence). General study results and limits: Clones that had above 20 RNA copies took up over 99% of effector molecules but under 1% in naive cells.

This clonotype was seen at least ten times. The antigen is not known. The TCR comes from a human donor in good health. Some libraries in this study had Jurkat cell RNA spiked in. The chain employs TRBV7-9 and TRBJ1-5, with a tentative D call TRBD1 (5 bases). What was sequenced was naive CD8+ T cells from blood, with Jurkat cell RNA spiked in. As for subset: FACS-sorted CD8+CD4-CCR7+CD45RA+ naive T cells. The CDR3 region is CASSWQGPNQPQHF. The CDR3 DNA reads TGTGCCAGCAGCTGGCAGGGCCCTAATCAGCCCCAGCATTTT.